The T cell receptor beta chain described here comes from a study of cytomegalovirus exposure and HLA in healthy donors (dated by TCRdb to between 2016 and 2019). At the level of the whole study: According to a later analysis, the approximately 120 validation repertoires were produced on the same platform as the 666 repertoires of the first cohort. The study aimed to test whether signatures of past pathogen exposure could be identified by cataloging public T cell receptors. In addition to the first cohort of roughly 700 subjects, a separate validation cohort of approximately 130 different subjects was used. To predict cytomegalovirus infection status, the study brought together high-throughput TCR immunosequencing, statistical association of individual TCRs with disease status, and machine learning.

What the work shows at the level of the full study, not this receptor alone: Subsequent analysis determined that TCRs grouped into clusters in the first cohort also showed a tendency toward co-occurrence across the 120 or so validation repertoires, and 90% to 95% of cluster scores exceeded 0. The authors suggested that the approach could potentially be extended to other disease states and immunological phenotypes. In the study, about 150 TCR beta chains were listed as associated with cytomegalovirus. All 120 or so repertoires were used to score co-occurrence in the validation cohort in a later analysis, because that analysis had no HLA typing for the cohort. The classifier was reported to diagnose cytomegalovirus status with high specificity and sensitivity in both the original cohort and the validation cohort. A few of the identified cytomegalovirus-associated TCR beta chains were confirmed in vitro to be specific for cytomegalovirus antigens. While some public TCRs were present in many individuals, most TCR sequences turned up only very rarely across donors.

Of note for this clone: This receptor's antigen is unknown. No base qualities exist here, and no much larger clone lies one base off it.

The donors belonged to the validation cohort of about 130 subjects, which was separate from the roughly 670-subject first cohort. Looking up the germline V gene yields CDR1 SGHRS and CDR2 YFSETQ. Ends trimmed: V by 3 bases, J by 8 bases; bases unmatched to a gene: 5. The CDR3, from cysteine to phenylalanine, totals 14 residues. Only CDR3 DNA is held: 42 bases, read in frame from base 1. Libraries were constructed by the immunoSEQ multiplex PCR assay. The published analysis was carried out like this. A statistical classification framework was built to diagnose cytomegalovirus status from the catalog of TCR beta chain sequences. Imported from immuneACCESS, the table was reduced by TCRdb to in-frame sequences with V and J called. These copies leave out some clones; in studies compared against another copy, an unresolved V gene accounts for under half, and the cause of the remainder is not known. Clone size and V and J calls were adopted from that table, with D and trimming inferred from the DNA. For this sample the table gives 200,000 to 300,000 clones, of which more than 75% were detected only once. The ten largest account for less than 1.5% of the sample.

The sequencing input was PBMCs. This sequence was found in a woman aged 25 to 45 in good health and CMV-seropositive. The chain joins TRBV5-1 to TRBJ1-4; the junction holds 9 bases that match TRBD1. The DNA sequence is as follows: TGCGCCAGCAGCTCGGGACAGGGAGGAGAAAAACTGTTTTTT. Its protein reads: CASSSGQGGEKLFF. This CDR3, with the reference TRBV5-1 and TRBJ1-4 proteins standing in past its ends, gives the full variable domain KAGVTQTPRYLIKTRGQQVTLSCSPISGHRSVSWYQQTPGQGLQFLFEYFSETQRNKGNFPGRFSGRQFSNSRSEMNVSTLELGDSALYLCASSSGQGGEKLFFGSGTQLSVL.